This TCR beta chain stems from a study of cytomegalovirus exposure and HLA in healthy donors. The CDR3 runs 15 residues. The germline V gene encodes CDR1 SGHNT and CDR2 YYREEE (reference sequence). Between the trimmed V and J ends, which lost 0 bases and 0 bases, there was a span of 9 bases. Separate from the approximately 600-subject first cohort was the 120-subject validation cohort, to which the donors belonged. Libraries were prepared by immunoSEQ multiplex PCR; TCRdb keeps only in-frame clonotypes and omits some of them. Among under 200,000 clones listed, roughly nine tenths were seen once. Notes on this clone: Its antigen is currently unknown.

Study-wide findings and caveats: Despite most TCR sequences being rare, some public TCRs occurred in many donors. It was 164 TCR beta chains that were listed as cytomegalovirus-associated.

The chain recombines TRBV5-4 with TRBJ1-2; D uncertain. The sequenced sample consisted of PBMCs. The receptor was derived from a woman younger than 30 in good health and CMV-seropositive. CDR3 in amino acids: CASSLVVSSNYGYTF. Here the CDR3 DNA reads TGTGCCAGCAGCTTGGTTGTAAGCTCTAACTATGGCTACACCTTC.